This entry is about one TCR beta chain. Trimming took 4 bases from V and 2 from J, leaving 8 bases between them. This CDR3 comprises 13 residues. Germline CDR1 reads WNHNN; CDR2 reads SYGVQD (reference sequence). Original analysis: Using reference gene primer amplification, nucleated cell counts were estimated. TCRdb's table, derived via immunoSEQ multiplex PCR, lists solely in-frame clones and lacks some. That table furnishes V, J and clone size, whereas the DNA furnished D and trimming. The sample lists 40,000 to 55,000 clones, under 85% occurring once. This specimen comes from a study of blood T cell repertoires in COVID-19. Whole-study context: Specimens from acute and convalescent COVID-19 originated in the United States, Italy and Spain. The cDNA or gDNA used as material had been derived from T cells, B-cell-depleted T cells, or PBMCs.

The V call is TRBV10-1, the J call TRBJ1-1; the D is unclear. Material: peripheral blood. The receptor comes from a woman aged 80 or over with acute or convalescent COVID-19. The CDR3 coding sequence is TGCGCCAGCAGTGCTACGGTCAACACTGAAGCTTTCTTT. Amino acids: CASSATVNTEAFF.